The next 30 T cell receptor beta chains were all read from a single sample in a study of T-cell memory formation after mild COVID-19. MiXCR was run by TCRdb on the 5' RACE reads, yielding one entry per CDR3 protein. Of about 110,000 distinct CDR3 sequences listed, 15% to 20% are singletons. The sample was PBMCs or a T cell subset sorted from them (not recorded which). The receptors come from an adult woman who had mild COVID-19 (a few samples of this study predate the infection). Cell type and time point are not known.

This clonotype was seen once. V gene TRBV15 combines with J gene TRBJ2-7; TRBD1 aligns across 9 bases. This CDR3 has 13 residues. CDR1 is LNHNV and CDR2 is YYDKDF in the germline V gene (reference sequence). V shed 6 bases and J 1 base; nucleotides not matched to a gene: 1. The CDR3 protein is CATRGTGSYEQYF. In DNA form, the CDR3 reads TGTGCCACCAGAGGGACAGGGTCCTACGAGCAGTACTTC.

DNA for the CDR3: TGCAGTGCTAGTCCAAGGACAGGGCCCGTACACTATGGCTACACCTTC. Its protein product is CSASPRTGPVHYGYTF. The rearrangement joins TRBV20-1 to TRBJ1-2; TRBD1 matches at 8 bases. The V gene end was trimmed by 3 bases and the J gene end by 3 bases; junction bases not matched to a gene: 12. The germline gives CDR1 DFQATT, CDR2 SNEGSKA (reference sequence). The CDR3 length is 16 residues.

The sample holds a few counts of this clonotype. This chain uses TRBV20-1 with TRBJ1-3; D is perhaps TRBD1 (5 bases). This CDR3 is 15 amino acids long. Germline CDR1 is DFQATT and CDR2 is SNEGSKA (reference sequence). Trimming took 1 base from V and 1 from J, leaving 11 bases between them. CDR3 nucleotides: TGCAGTGCTAGAGCTTGGGACTTGTCTGGAAACACCATATATTTT. Its translation is CSARAWDLSGNTIYF.

In this sample, this clonotype turned up once. The chain employs TRBV29-1 and TRBJ2-1, with 7 bases matching TRBD2. Germline assignment: CDR1 SQVTM and CDR2 ANQGSEA. Trimming cost V 3 bases and J 4 bases; bases outside gene matches: 6. This CDR3 has 14 amino acids. CDR3 sequence reads: CSVDWGGAYNEQFF. The DNA of the CDR3 is TGCAGCGTTGACTGGGGGGGTGCGTACAATGAGCAGTTCTTC.

This clonotype was picked up a small number of times. This chain links TRBV6-5 with TRBJ2-1; 8 nucleotides match TRBD1. The junction had 5 bases not matched to a gene; V was cut back by 6 bases and J by 4 bases. CDR3 size: 14 residues. Germline V CDR1 and CDR2: MNHEY, SVGAGI. This chain's CDR3 is CASSSTGGYNEQFF. The CDR3 bases are TGTGCCAGCAGCTCTACAGGGGGATACAATGAGCAGTTCTTC.

This clonotype occurred a few times. This chain joins TRBV5-1 and TRBJ2-1, with a possible D match to TRBD1 (6 bases). From germline, CDR1 is SGHRS and CDR2 YFSETQ. Trimming took off 3 bases at V and 2 bases at J, with 21 bases between the two ends. The CDR3 sequence is 18 residues long. CDR3 amino acids: CASSSTTQQGYTYNEQFF. Written as DNA, the CDR3 is TGCGCCAGCAGCTCCACAACCCAACAGGGTTATACCTACAATGAGCAGTTCTTC.

The rearrangement links TRBV12-5 to TRBJ1-5; perhaps TRBD1 as D (6 bases). Germline CDR1 is LGHNT and CDR2 is FRNRAP. V was trimmed by 6 bases and J by 0 bases, leaving 18 bases between them. CDR3 length: 17 amino acids. CDR3 amino acids: CASGLDGGPFSNQPQHF. As DNA, the CDR3 is TGTGCTAGTGGCCTCGACGGGGGCCCCTTTAGCAATCAGCCCCAGCATTTT.

The rearrangement links TRBV5-5 to TRBJ2-7; TRBD1 aligns across 8 bases. The CDR3 runs to 14 residues. V dropped 0 bases and J dropped 6; count of bases not matched to a gene: 5. Germline assignment: CDR1 SGHKS and CDR2 YYEKEE (reference sequence). CDR3 nucleotide sequence: TGTGCCAGCAGCTTGGTTCAGGGGGCCGTCGAGCAGTACTTC. As protein: CASSLVQGAVEQYF. The full variable domain, in which reference TRBV5-5 and TRBJ2-7 provide the parts outside the CDR3, is DAGVTQSPTHLIKTRGQQVTLRCSPISGHKSVSWYQQVLGQGPQFIFQYYEKEERGRGNFPDRFSARQFPNYSSELNVNALLLGDSALYLCASSLVQGAVEQYFGPGTRLTVT.

This clonotype was picked up one time. The chain is built from TRBV15 and TRBJ2-5; perhaps TRBD2 as D (6 bases). The germline V gene has CDR1 LNHNV and CDR2 YYDKDF (reference sequence). This CDR3 has 15 amino acids. Trimming took 1 base from V and 5 from J, leaving 14 bases between them. Here the CDR3 reads CATSRVPGLGETQYF. CDR3 sequence (DNA): TGTGCCACCAGCAGAGTACCGGGACTCGGGGAGACCCAGTACTTC.

Details on this clonotype: Germline and junction disagree at one end, which may indicate a read error. The chain links TRBV29-1 to TRBJ2-5; D ambiguous. The germline V gene encodes CDR1 SQVTM and CDR2 ANQGSEA. CDR3 length: 10 amino acids. CDR3 protein: CSAEKETQYF. CDR3 sequence (DNA): TGCAGCGCTGAAAAAGAGACCCAGTACTTC.

The genes are TRBV7-6 and TRBJ2-1, with TRBD2 identical over 8 bases. V lost 6 bases to trimming and J lost 7 bases; unmatched junction nucleotides: 11. This CDR3 has 15 residues. Germline V gives CDR1 SGHVS, CDR2 FNYEAQ. The CDR3 reads CASRPFNAGGNEQFF. CDR3 in DNA: TGTGCCAGCAGGCCCTTCAACGCGGGAGGTAATGAGCAGTTCTTC.

This clonotype was observed at least ten times. V is TRBV4-1 and J is TRBJ2-7, with 7 bases aligning to TRBD2. Losses at the gene ends were 2 bases for V and 1 base for J; bases not matched to a gene: 2. CDR3 size: 14 residues. Germline-derived CDR1 and CDR2 are MGHRA and YSYEKL. In DNA, the CDR3 is TGCGCCAGCAGCCAATTCGGGGGGTCCTACGAGCAGTACTTC. This codes for CASSQFGGSYEQYF.

The V and J genes are TRBV27 and TRBJ1-3, with D unresolved. With 7 bases removed from V and 1 base from J, the gap between germline ends came to 14 bases. Germline assignment: CDR1 MNHEY and CDR2 SMNVEV (reference sequence). The CDR3 contains 15 residues. The DNA for the CDR3 is TGTGCCAGCACCCTGGACGGGAGTTCTGGAAACACCATATATTTT. Translated, it gives CASTLDGSSGNTIYF.

This chain joins TRBV28 and TRBJ1-2, with 11 bases fitting TRBD1. This CDR3 region has 16 residues. The germline V gene has CDR1 MDHEN and CDR2 SYDVKM. Unmatched junction bases numbered 13, after V lost 2 bases and J lost 11 bases. As DNA, the CDR3 is TGTGCCAGCAGTTTACCCCTCCCGGACAGGGGGCAGCTGTACACCTTC. Protein: CASSLPLPDRGQLYTF.

The rearrangement joins TRBV15 to TRBJ2-5; D could derive from TRBD1 or TRBD2 (5 bases each). The germline CDR1 and CDR2 sequences are LNHNV and YYDKDF (reference sequence). Deletions cut 6 bases from V and 2 bases from J, with 16 bases between. This CDR3 has 15 amino acids. CDR3 region: CATSLGRGQQETQYF. The CDR3 DNA reads TGTGCCACCAGTCTGGGGAGAGGACAACAAGAGACCCAGTACTTC.

V gene TRBV2 combines with J gene TRBJ2-7; 7 bases line up with TRBD1. Germline V CDR1 and CDR2: SNHLY, FYNNEI. The trim removed 8 bases at V and 5 bases at J, leaving 9 bases unmatched. The CDR3 has 13 amino acids. CDR3 in DNA: TGTGCCAGCTTACAGGGGCTGAGAAACGAGCAGTACTTC. As protein: CASLQGLRNEQYF.

This clonotype was seen a few times. V is TRBV30 and J is TRBJ1-4; D is undetermined. The V gene lost 8 bases and the J gene lost 8 bases, with 18 bases spanning the gap. The CDR3 contains 13 residues. Germline V gene sequence: CDR1 GTSNPN, CDR2 SVGIG (reference sequence). In nucleotides, the CDR3 is TGTGCCGTGTCACGGCAATGGAACGAAAAACTGTTTTTT. This sequence encodes CAVSRQWNEKLFF.

The chain links TRBV4-1 to TRBJ1-1; D is unclear. The CDR3 runs to 15 residues. V lost 0 bases and J 3 bases, leaving 11 bases between the germline ends. CDR1 is MGHRA, CDR2 YSYEKL, per germline. The CDR3 loop reads CASSQDRSQYTEAFF. For the CDR3, the DNA is TGCGCCAGCAGCCAAGATCGGTCACAGTACACTGAAGCTTTCTTT.

This rearrangement joins TRBV6-5 to TRBJ2-1, with 9 bases that match TRBD2. V lost 5 bases to trimming and J lost 5 bases; unmatched junction nucleotides: 4. The CDR3 runs 14 residues. CDR1 is MNHEY, CDR2 SVGAGI, per germline. Written as DNA, the CDR3 is TGTGCCAGCAGTCAACTAGCGGGTAACAATGAGCAGTTCTTC. Its translation is CASSQLAGNNEQFF.

The rearrangement uses TRBV5-1 and TRBJ2-5, with TRBD2 matching 12 bases. The CDR3 loop spans 16 amino acids. V was pared by 2 bases and J by 5 bases, with 7 bases of the junction left unmatched. Germline CDR1 SGHRS, CDR2 YFSETQ. CDR3 DNA sequence: TGCGCCAGCAGCTTACCTAGCGGGGGGGTACTGGAGACCCAGTACTTC. Protein: CASSLPSGGVLETQYF.

V gene TRBV7-8 combines with J gene TRBJ1-1, with D perhaps TRBD1 (5 bases). The CDR3 covers 15 residues. Trimming pared 0 bases from V and 4 bases from J, leaving 12 bases between. The V gene's germline CDR1 is SGHVS and CDR2 FQNEAQ. CDR3 sequence reads: CASSLALGGATEAFF. DNA of the CDR3: TGTGCCAGCAGCTTAGCCCTTGGGGGAGCCACTGAAGCTTTCTTT.

The sample holds many counts of this clonotype. This sequence joins TRBV19 and TRBJ1-2; maybe TRBD1 (5 bases). Germline CDR1 and CDR2: LNHDA and SQIVND (reference sequence). Trimming pared 6 bases from V and 4 bases from J, leaving 12 bases between. CDR3 length: 13 amino acids. CDR3 region: CASRPAGGYGYTF. Written as DNA, the CDR3 is TGTGCCAGTAGGCCGGCCGGGGGCTATGGCTACACCTTC.

This clonotype was observed a handful of times. The CDR3 coding sequence is TGTGCCAGCAGCTTGGGACTAGTAACGGCAGATACGCAGTATTTT. Translating it yields CASSLGLVTADTQYF. V gene TRBV7-9 combines with J gene TRBJ2-3; 8 positions match TRBD2. The CDR3 is 15 amino acids. The ends lost 3 bases at V and 4 bases at J; junction bases unmatched: 6. The V gene's germline CDR1 is SEHNR and CDR2 FQNEAQ (reference sequence).

This clonotype was seen many times. This rearrangement joins TRBV29-1 to TRBJ1-4; D not resolved. Per germline, CDR1 SQVTM and CDR2 ANQGSEA. V lost 3 bases to trimming and J lost 10 bases, with 18 bases between them. The CDR3 totals 14 residues. The CDR3, as DNA: TGCAGCGTTGATACGCCCGGGGATTTCGGAAAACTGTTTTTT. Translation gives CSVDTPGDFGKLFF.

This clonotype showed up just a few times. The rearrangement joins TRBV2 to TRBJ1-4; 7 bases line up with TRBD1. CDR3 length: 15 residues. With 2 bases clipped from V and 8 bases from J, the junction kept 8 bases outside the gene matches. The germline CDR1 and CDR2 sequences are SNHLY and FYNNEI. This CDR3 is CASSETSGTVEKLFF. The CDR3 DNA sequence: TGTGCCAGCAGTGAAACCTCCGGGACAGTAGAAAAACTGTTTTTT.

This clonotype has only a few counts. The V gene is TRBV30, the J gene TRBJ1-4; D is possibly TRBD1 (5 bases). There are 16 residues in the CDR3. Germline lookup yields CDR1 GTSNPN and CDR2 SVGIG (reference sequence). V dropped 2 bases and J dropped 8 bases, with 21 bases sitting between them. The CDR3 region is CAWSQGLLGIEEKLFF. The CDR3 DNA reads TGTGCCTGGAGTCAGGGCCTCCTGGGGATCGAGGAAAAACTGTTTTTT.

The rearrangement joins TRBV7-6 to TRBJ2-5; no clear D gene. CDR1 SGHVS and CDR2 FNYEAQ come from the germline V gene. V was shortened by 3 bases and J by 2 bases, with 13 bases between the two germline ends. The CDR3 totals 15 residues. The CDR3 reads CASSLGWVPQETQYF. CDR3 bases: TGTGCCAGCAGCTTGGGTTGGGTCCCGCAAGAGACCCAGTACTTC.

This chain connects TRBV7-3 to TRBJ2-7; TRBD2 is a possible D gene (5 bases). The ends were cut back, 3 bases at V and 3 bases at J, with 9 bases in the middle. Germline lookup yields CDR1 SGHTA and CDR2 FQGTGA. The CDR3 spans 13 residues. CDR3 sequence (DNA): TGTGCCAGCAGCTTGGCTGAGGGCTACGAGCAGTACTTC. This codes for CASSLAEGYEQYF.

This clonotype occurred a few times. The chain has TRBV24-1 and TRBJ2-2; D is undetermined. V was clipped by 0 bases and J by 6 bases, with 1 base between them. This CDR3 has 12 residues. From germline, CDR1 is KGHDR and CDR2 SFDVKD. The CDR3 nucleotides are TGTGCCACCAGTGATTTGCCCGGGGAGCTGTTTTTT. Translating gives CATSDLPGELFF.

V gene TRBV5-1 combines with J gene TRBJ2-1; D possibly corresponds to TRBD2 (7 bases). V was cut by 0 bases and J by 2 bases, with 9 bases left in between. Germline lookup yields CDR1 SGHRS and CDR2 YFSETQ. The CDR3 has 15 residues. Written as DNA, the CDR3 is TGCGCCAGCAGCTTGGAGGGGGGGACCTACAATGAGCAGTTCTTC. Protein sequence: CASSLEGGTYNEQFF.